This TCR beta chain was recorded in a study of blood T cell repertoires in COVID-19. Across the study: Specimens from acute and convalescent COVID-19 originated in the United States, Italy and Spain. PBMCs, B-cell-depleted T cells, or T cells provided the cDNA or gDNA that made up the material.

Looked up from germline, CDR1 is SGHRS and CDR2 is YFSETQ. The CDR3 consists of 16 residues. The V gene lost 2 bases and the J gene lost 0 bases, with 12 bases spanning the gap. As handled by the study authors: Amplifying reference gene primers gave estimates of nucleated cell counts. This table comes from immunoSEQ multiplex PCR, and its TCRdb copy is limited to in-frame clones, with some not included. V, J and clone size are taken as reported in that table, and D and trimming were inferred from the DNA itself. This table holds fewer than 35,000 clones, about 90% found once. This TCR derives from a human donor in a cohort sampled during active COVID-19. The rearrangement uses TRBV5-1 and TRBJ1-3; D may be TRBD1 (6 bases). The sequenced sample consisted of peripheral blood. The CDR3 here is CASSLGLQGSGNTIYF. In DNA form, the CDR3 reads TGCGCCAGCAGCTTAGGCCTACAGGGCTCTGGAAACACCATATATTTT.